This entry features one T cell receptor (beta chain) sequence. It has no known antigen specificity. The sample holds no much larger clone one base away, and base qualities are not on file. This sample was included in a study of primary melanoma T cells and metastatic recurrence (dated by TCRdb to about 2020). Broadly, across the study: The cohort consisted of approximately 210 primary melanomas of stage T2 to T4, each more than 1 mm thick. Whether T-cell fraction and T-cell repertoire clonality in primary melanoma tumors predicted patient outcome was tested in the study. The T-cell fraction measured by TCR beta sequencing was compared against progression-free survival as the clinical outcome. Histopathological grading of tumor-infiltrating lymphocytes was compared with the T-cell fraction derived from sequencing. The full study reports these points: A T-cell fraction greater than 20% appeared to be protective whatever the ulceration status, mitotic rate or nodal disease. The authors framed an effective T-cell-mediated antitumor response in primary melanoma only as a suggestion, not a demonstrated mechanism. Compared with adding any other histopathological variable to tumor thickness, adding T-cell fraction reportedly produced a bigger improvement in progression-free survival prediction. Tumor T-cell fraction was reported to predict progression-free survival independently of thickness, ulceration, mitotic rate and age.

The patients had surgically resected primary melanoma that was considered potentially curable but at risk of metastatic recurrence. The receptor library was made with the immunoSEQ multiplex PCR assay. Primary melanoma tumor tissue underwent high-throughput sequencing of the T-cell receptor beta chain. The authors' analysis ran thus. TCRB CDR3 sharing between samples and the distribution of insertions and deletions were included in the repertoire analyses. A gradient-boosted model ranked the predictive value of the T-cell fraction against histopathological variables. This immuneACCESS table, as held by TCRdb, lists in-frame sequences with V and J called but not all clones. Of the missing ones, under half trace to an unresolved V gene in checked studies; the others have no known cause. V, J and clone size reflect that table, while D and trimming were determined from the DNA. Counted in this sample were some 500 clones; roughly 69% of them appeared once. The ten largest clones take up 46% of the sample.

The V and J ends are trimmed by 4 bases and 3 bases, leaving 13 bases between them. The germline V gene provides CDR1 SGHRS and CDR2 YFSETQ. The cysteine opens and the phenylalanine closes a CDR3 of 14 amino acids. The DNA shown is the 42-base CDR3, in frame from base 1. The TCR originated in a human donor with melanoma. The chain is encoded by TRBV5-1 joined to TRBJ2-5; possibly the D gene is TRBD2, per 6 matching bases. Sequenced input: melanoma tumor tissue. The CDR3 protein: CASSERASEETQYF. The DNA is TGCGCCAGCAGCGAGCGGGCTAGCGAAGAGACCCAGTACTTC.